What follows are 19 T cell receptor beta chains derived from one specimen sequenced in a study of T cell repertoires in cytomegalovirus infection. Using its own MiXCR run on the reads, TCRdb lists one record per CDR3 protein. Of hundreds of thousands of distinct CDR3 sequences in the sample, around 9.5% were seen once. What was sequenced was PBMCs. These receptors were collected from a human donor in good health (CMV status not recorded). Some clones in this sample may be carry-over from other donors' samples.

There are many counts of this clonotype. CDR3 sequence reads: CASRKLAGFTDTQYF. The CDR3 DNA sequence: TGTGCCAGCAGAAAACTAGCGGGATTCACAGATACGCAGTATTTT. The J gene is TRBJ2-3, the V gene TRBV6-2 or TRBV6-3; TRBD2 aligns across 10 bases. Germline V gives CDR1 MNHEY, CDR2 SVGEGT. V was pared by 6 bases and J by 2 bases, with 5 bases of the junction left unmatched. This CDR3 region has 15 residues.

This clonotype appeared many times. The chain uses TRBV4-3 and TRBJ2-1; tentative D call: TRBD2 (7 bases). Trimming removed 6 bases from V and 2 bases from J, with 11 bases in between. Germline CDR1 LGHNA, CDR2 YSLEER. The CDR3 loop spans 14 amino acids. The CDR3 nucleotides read TGCGCCAGCAGTGAGGGGGGGGCCTACAATGAGCAGTTCTTC. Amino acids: CASSEGGAYNEQFF.

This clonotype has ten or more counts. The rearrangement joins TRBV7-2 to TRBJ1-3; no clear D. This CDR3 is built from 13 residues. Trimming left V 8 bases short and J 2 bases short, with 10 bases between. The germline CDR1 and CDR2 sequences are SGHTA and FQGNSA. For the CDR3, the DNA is TGTGCCAGCTCCACTGGCACTGGAAACACCATATATTTT. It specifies CASSTGTGNTIYF. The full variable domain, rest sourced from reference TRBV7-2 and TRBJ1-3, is GAGVSQSPSNKVTEKGKDVELRCDPISGHTALYWYRQSLGQGLEFLIYFQGNSAPDKSGLPSDRFSAERTGGSVSTLTIQRTQQEDSAVYLCASSTGTGNTIYFGEGSWLTVV.

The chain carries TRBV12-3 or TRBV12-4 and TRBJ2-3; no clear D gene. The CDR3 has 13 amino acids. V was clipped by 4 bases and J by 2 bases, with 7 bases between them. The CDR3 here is CASSSRNTDTQYF. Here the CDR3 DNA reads TGTGCCAGCAGTTCCAGGAACACAGATACGCAGTATTTT.

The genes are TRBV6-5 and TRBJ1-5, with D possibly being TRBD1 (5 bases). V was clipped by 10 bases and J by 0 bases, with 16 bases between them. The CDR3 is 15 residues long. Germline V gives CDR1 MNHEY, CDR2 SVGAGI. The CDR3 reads CATRPGGVSNQPQHF. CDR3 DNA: TGTGCCACCCGCCCTGGAGGGGTTAGCAATCAGCCCCAGCATTTT.

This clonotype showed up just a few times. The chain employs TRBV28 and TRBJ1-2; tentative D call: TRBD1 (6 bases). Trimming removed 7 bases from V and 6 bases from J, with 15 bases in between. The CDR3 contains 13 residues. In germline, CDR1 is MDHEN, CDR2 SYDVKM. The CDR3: CASTLTGGNGYTF. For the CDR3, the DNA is TGTGCCAGCACCCTTACGGGGGGCAATGGCTACACCTTC.

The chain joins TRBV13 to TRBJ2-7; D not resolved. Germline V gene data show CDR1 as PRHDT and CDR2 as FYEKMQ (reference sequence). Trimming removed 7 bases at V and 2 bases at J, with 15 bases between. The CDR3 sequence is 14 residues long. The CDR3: CASTVWGQTYEQYF. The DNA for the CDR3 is TGTGCCAGCACCGTTTGGGGTCAAACCTACGAGCAGTACTTC.

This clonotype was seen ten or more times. This CDR3 is CASIVGPLPLCNQPQHF. The CDR3 DNA sequence: TGTGCCAGCATAGTCGGCCCCTTACCCCTATGCAATCAGCCCCAGCATTTT. This chain joins TRBV25-1 and TRBJ1-5; D is ambiguous. Per the germline V gene, CDR1 is MGHDK and CDR2 is SYGVNS. V was clipped by 7 bases and J by 2 bases, with 21 bases between them. The CDR3 sequence is 17 residues long.

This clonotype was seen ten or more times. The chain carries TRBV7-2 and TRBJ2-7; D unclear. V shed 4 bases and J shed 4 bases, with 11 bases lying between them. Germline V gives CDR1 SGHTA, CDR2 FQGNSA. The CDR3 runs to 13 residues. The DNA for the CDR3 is TGTGCCAGCAGCTACGCCCCATCTTACGAGCAGTACTTC. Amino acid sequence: CASSYAPSYEQYF.

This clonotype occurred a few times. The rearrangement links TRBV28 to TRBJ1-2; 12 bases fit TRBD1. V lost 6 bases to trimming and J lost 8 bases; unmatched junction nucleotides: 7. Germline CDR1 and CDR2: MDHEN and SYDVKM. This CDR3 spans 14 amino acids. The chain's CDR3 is CASRTGQGARGYTF. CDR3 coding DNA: TGTGCCAGCAGGACGGGACAGGGGGCGCGAGGCTACACCTTC.

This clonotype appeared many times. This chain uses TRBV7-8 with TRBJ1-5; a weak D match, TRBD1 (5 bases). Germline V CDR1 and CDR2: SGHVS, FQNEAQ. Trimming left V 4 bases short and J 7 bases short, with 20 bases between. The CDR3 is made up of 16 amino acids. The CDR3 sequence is CASSSHRTGRGQPQHF. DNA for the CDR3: TGTGCCAGCAGCTCTCACAGGACGGGTCGAGGACAGCCCCAGCATTTT.

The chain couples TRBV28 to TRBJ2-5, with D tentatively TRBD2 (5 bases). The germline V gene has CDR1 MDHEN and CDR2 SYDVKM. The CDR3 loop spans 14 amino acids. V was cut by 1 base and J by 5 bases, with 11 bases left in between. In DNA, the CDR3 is TGTGCCAGCAGTTTATTCGTAACTAGGGAGACCCAGTACTTC. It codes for CASSLFVTRETQYF.

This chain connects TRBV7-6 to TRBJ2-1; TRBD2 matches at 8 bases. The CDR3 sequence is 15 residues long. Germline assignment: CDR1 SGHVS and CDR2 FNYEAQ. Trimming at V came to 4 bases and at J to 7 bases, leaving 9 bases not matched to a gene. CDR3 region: CASSSVAGWRNEQFF. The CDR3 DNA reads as TGTGCCAGCAGCTCGGTAGCGGGATGGAGGAATGAGCAGTTCTTC.

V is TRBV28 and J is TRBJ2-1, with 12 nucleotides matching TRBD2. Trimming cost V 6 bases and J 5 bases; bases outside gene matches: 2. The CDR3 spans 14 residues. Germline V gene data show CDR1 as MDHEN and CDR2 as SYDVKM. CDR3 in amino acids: CASRTSGSHNEQFF. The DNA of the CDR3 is TGTGCCAGCAGGACTAGCGGGAGCCACAATGAGCAGTTCTTC.

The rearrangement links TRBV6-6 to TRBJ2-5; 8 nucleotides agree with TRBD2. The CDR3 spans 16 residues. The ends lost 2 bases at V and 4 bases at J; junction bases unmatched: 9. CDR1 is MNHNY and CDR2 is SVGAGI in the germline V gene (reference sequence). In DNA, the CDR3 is TGTGCCAGCAGTTACGGAGCGGGAGAAGTTCCAGAGACCCAGTACTTC. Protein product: CASSYGAGEVPETQYF.

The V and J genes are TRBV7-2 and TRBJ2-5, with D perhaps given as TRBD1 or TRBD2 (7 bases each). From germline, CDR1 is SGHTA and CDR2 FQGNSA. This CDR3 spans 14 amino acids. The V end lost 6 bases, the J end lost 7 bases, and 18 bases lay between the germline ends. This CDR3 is CASRGGGQSLTQYF. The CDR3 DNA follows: TGTGCCAGCAGGGGGGGGGGACAGTCCCTGACCCAGTACTTC.

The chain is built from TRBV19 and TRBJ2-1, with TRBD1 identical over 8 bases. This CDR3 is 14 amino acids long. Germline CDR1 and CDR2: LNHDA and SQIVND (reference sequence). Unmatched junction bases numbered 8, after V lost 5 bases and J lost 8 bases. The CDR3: CASSPTDRGYEQFF. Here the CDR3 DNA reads TGTGCCAGTAGTCCAACCGACAGGGGCTATGAGCAGTTCTTC.

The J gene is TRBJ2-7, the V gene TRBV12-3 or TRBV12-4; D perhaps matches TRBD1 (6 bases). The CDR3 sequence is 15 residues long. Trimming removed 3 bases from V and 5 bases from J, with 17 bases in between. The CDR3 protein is CASSFRGIGVDEQYF. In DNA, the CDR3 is TGTGCCAGCAGTTTCAGGGGAATAGGAGTCGACGAGCAGTACTTC.

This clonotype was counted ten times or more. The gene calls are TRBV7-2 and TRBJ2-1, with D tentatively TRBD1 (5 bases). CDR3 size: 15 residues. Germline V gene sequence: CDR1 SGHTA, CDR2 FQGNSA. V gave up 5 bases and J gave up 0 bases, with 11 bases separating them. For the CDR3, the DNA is TGTGCCAGCAGCCGGACACCCGCCTCCTACAATGAGCAGTTCTTC. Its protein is CASSRTPASYNEQFF.